This TCR beta chain appears in the sequencing data of a study of OX40 agonist ivuxolimab in advanced cancers. This clone occurred a few times. Its matching antigen is unknown. Data came from immunoSEQ multiplex PCR; TCRdb stores just in-frame clones and leaves some out. The sample holds about 40,000 clones, roughly 80% seen once. Study-level points and caveats: Some of the nonresponding patients also showed low levels of normalized T-cell clonal expansion.

The germline V and J ends were trimmed by 4 bases and 5 bases, with 5 bases remaining between them. The CDR3 runs to 11 residues. The germline CDR1 and CDR2 sequences are SGHNT and YYREEE (reference sequence). The J gene is TRBJ2-3, the V gene TRBV5-4; D remains ambiguous. This receptor was identified in an adult with an advanced solid tumor such as melanoma, head and neck, liver or kidney cancer. Sample: CD4+ or CD8+ T cells sorted from blood, taken in a trial of the OX40 agonist ivuxolimab. CDR3 bases: TGTGCCAGCAGCCCCGGAGATACGCAGTATTTT. It encodes CASSPGDTQYF.